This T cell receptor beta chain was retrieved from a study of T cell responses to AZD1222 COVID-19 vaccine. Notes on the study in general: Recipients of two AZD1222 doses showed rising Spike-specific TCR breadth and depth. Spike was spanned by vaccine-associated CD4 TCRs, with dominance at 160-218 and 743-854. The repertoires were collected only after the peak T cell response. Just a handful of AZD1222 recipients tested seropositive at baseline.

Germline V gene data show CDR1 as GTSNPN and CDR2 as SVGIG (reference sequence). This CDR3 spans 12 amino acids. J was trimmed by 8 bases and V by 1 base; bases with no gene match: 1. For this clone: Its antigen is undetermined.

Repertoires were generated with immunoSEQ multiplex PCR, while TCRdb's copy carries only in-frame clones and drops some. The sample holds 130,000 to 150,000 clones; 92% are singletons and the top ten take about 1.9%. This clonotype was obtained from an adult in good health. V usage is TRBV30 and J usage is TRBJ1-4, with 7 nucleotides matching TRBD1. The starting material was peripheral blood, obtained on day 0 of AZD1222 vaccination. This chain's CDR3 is CAWSADREKLFF. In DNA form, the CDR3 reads TGTGCCTGGAGTGCGGACAGGGAAAAACTGTTTTTT.